These 8 T cell receptor beta chains originate from one sample sequenced in a study of cytomegalovirus exposure and HLA in healthy donors. Vbeta (60) and Jbeta (13) primers were used in the PCR. The protocol was immunoSEQ multiplex PCR, while the TCRdb copy is restricted to in-frame clones and leaves out a portion. The repertoire holds 150,000 to 200,000 clones, with 79% as singletons. The sample consisted of PBMCs. All receptors derive from a woman aged 25 to 39 in good health and CMV-seropositive.

This clone was counted only a few times. This rearrangement joins TRBV27 to TRBJ2-7; TRBD1 matches 10 bases. CDR1 is MNHEY and CDR2 is SMNVEV in the germline V gene (reference sequence). V was clipped by 6 bases and J by 6 bases; unmatched bases: 5. The length of the CDR3 is 13 residues. The CDR3 DNA reads as TGTGCCAGCAGCAGACAGGGGGCAAGCGAGCAGTACTTC. Protein sequence: CASSRQGASEQYF.

A word on this clone: At one end, the junction sequence differs from germline, possibly due to a read error. The V gene is TRBV20-1, the J gene TRBJ1-1; 8 nucleotides agree with TRBD1. Germline V gene sequence: CDR1 DFQATT, CDR2 SNEGSKA (reference sequence). The CDR3 length is 8 residues. CDR3: CSARGQAF. CDR3 coding DNA: TGCAGTGCTAGGGGACAGGCCTTC.

The chain has TRBV10-1 and TRBJ2-3; 7 nucleotides line up with TRBD2. V lost 3 bases, J lost 0 bases, and 6 bases stayed unmatched. Germline lookup yields CDR1 WNHNN and CDR2 SYGVQD (reference sequence). The CDR3 loop spans 16 amino acids. CDR3 nucleotide sequence: TGCGCCAGCAGTGACCCAGAGCGGGGAAGCACAGATACGCAGTATTTT. Its protein product is CASSDPERGSTDTQYF.

This chain joins TRBV6-6 and TRBJ1-2, with D hard to call. The V gene lost 7 bases and the J gene lost 0 bases, with 9 bases spanning the gap. Germline V lookup: CDR1 MNHNY, CDR2 SVGAGI (reference sequence). CDR3 length equals 13 residues. The CDR3 DNA sequence: TGTGCCAGCATGATGGACTCTAACTATGGCTACACCTTC. Translation gives CASMMDSNYGYTF.

This clone turned up a few times. V is TRBV5-1 and J is TRBJ2-5; 7 bases fit TRBD2. Per germline, CDR1 SGHRS and CDR2 YFSETQ. The junction had 4 bases not matched to a gene; V was cut back by 2 bases and J by 0 bases. The CDR3 length is 15 residues. The CDR3: CASSLTGGNQETQYF. The CDR3 coding sequence is TGCGCCAGCAGCTTAACGGGAGGAAACCAAGAGACCCAGTACTTC. Based on the CDR3 plus reference TRBV5-1 and TRBJ2-5, the full variable domain is KAGVTQTPRYLIKTRGQQVTLSCSPISGHRSVSWYQQTPGQGLQFLFEYFSETQRNKGNFPGRFSGRQFSNSRSEMNVSTLELGDSALYLCASSLTGGNQETQYFGPGTRLLVL.

J is TRBJ1-1 and V is TRBV6-1; possible D gene TRBD1, 6 bases. Deletions cut 5 bases from V and 5 bases from J, with 12 bases between. Germline loops: CDR1 MNHNS, CDR2 SASEGT. The CDR3 has 13 residues. In nucleotides, the CDR3 is TGTGCCAGCAGTCGACAGGAAGGAACTGAAGCTTTCTTT. Protein sequence: CASSRQEGTEAFF.

The rearrangement links TRBV11-3 to TRBJ1-1; D gene uncertain. The V end was cut by 0 bases, the J end by 1 base, with 3 bases between. This CDR3 has 13 amino acids. CDR1 is SGHNT and CDR2 is YENEEA in the germline V gene. CDR3 nucleotides: TGTGCCAGCAGCTTAGACGGGAACACTGAAGCTTTCTTT. It specifies CASSLDGNTEAFF.

This clone was found a few times. V is TRBV7-7 and J is TRBJ2-5; no firm D call. Germline assignment: CDR1 SSHAT and CDR2 FNYEAQ (reference sequence). Trimming took 1 base from V and 5 from J, leaving 8 bases between them. The CDR3 consists of 13 residues. CDR3 in DNA: TGTGCCAGCAGCTTAGGGGCTGGGGAGACCCAGTACTTC. Translation: CASSLGAGETQYF.